The entry below describes one TCR beta chain. Its antigen remains unknown. Method: immunoSEQ multiplex PCR; TCRdb's copy keeps in-frame clones and lacks some. The sample contains about 79,000 clones, approximately 74% of which appear only once. The ends lost 5 bases at V and 10 bases at J; junction bases unmatched: 10. The CDR3 extends over 13 amino acids. Germline CDR1 reads MNHEY; CDR2 reads SVGAGI. This record belongs to a study of vaccination effects on CD4 cells after COVID-19. Findings and caveats of the study: Cross-reactivity toward common cold coronaviruses was confined to only 1 of 255 vaccine-induced clones in healthy vaccinees.

Before sequencing took place, the ViraFEST assay used viral peptide pools to expand antigen-specific CD4+ T cells. Isolating CD4+ T cells followed approximately ten days of culture. Nucleocapsid antibodies were negative in the vaccine recipients, who had never had SARS-CoV-2 infection. Researchers reported culturing 2.1 million or so PBMC in each well, adding 8 to 10 IU/ml IL-2 and about 9.5 ug/ml peptides. Half-medium changes using IL-2 medium occurred on days 3 and 7. This chain joins TRBV6-5 and TRBJ1-1; 7 bases fit TRBD1. Specimen: CD4+ T cells from PBMCs cultured with HCoV-229E spike peptides, collected before COVID-19 vaccination. This receptor was obtained from a human donor who received a COVID-19 vaccine. The chain's CDR3 is CASSTGETPPAFF. The CDR3 nucleotides read TGTGCCAGCAGTACAGGGGAAACCCCCCCAGCTTTCTTT.